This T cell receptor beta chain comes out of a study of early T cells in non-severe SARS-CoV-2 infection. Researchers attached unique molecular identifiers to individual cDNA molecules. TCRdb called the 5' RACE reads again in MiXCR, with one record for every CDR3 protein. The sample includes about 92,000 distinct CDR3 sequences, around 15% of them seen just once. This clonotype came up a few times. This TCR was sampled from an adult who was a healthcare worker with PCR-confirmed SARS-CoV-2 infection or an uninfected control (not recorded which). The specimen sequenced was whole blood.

The CDR3: CASTVWGIDDTEAFF. DNA of the CDR3: TGTGCCAGCACCGTGTGGGGGATCGACGACACTGAAGCTTTCTTT. V usage is TRBV7-6 and J usage is TRBJ1-1; maybe TRBD1 (5 bases). V gave up 7 bases and J gave up 3 bases, with 18 bases separating them. Germline loops: CDR1 SGHVS, CDR2 FNYEAQ. This CDR3 spans 15 amino acids.